This T cell receptor beta chain was obtained from a study of PD-L1 blockade in urothelial cancer. The overall study: Men with urothelial cancer arising in the bladder made up about 85% of the roughly 30 patients. It was at 3 weeks (second dose) and 6 weeks after treatment start that blood was analyzed.

The sample's time point: peripheral blood 6 weeks after treatment start. Concerning this clone: Its antigen is currently unknown.

Findings of the study overall: By 3 weeks, tumor-associated blood clones had expanded more in durable-benefit patients.

Trimming stripped 4 bases from V and 2 bases from J, with 12 bases between. The CDR3 is 14 residues long. Germline V gives CDR1 SGHTA, CDR2 FQGNSA. Profiled with immunoSEQ multiplex PCR; TCRdb holds only in-frame clones, not every one. The table shows some 120,000 clones, with more than 85% occurring only once. This receptor was obtained from a man between 60 and 75 years old with urothelial cancer. This sequence joins TRBV7-2 and TRBJ2-7; a weak D match, TRBD2 (6 bases). The source was PBMCs, collected around atezolizumab (anti-PD-L1) treatment. CDR3 in amino acids: CASSYLASTYEQYF. In nucleotides, the CDR3 is TGTGCCAGCAGCTATCTAGCGAGTACCTACGAGCAGTACTTC. Using reference TRBV7-2 and TRBJ2-7 for the parts outside the CDR3, the full variable domain is GAGVSQSPSNKVTEKGKDVELRCDPISGHTALYWYRQSLGQGLEFLIYFQGNSAPDKSGLPSDRFSAERTGGSVSTLTIQRTQQEDSAVYLCASSYLASTYEQYFGPGTRLTVT.